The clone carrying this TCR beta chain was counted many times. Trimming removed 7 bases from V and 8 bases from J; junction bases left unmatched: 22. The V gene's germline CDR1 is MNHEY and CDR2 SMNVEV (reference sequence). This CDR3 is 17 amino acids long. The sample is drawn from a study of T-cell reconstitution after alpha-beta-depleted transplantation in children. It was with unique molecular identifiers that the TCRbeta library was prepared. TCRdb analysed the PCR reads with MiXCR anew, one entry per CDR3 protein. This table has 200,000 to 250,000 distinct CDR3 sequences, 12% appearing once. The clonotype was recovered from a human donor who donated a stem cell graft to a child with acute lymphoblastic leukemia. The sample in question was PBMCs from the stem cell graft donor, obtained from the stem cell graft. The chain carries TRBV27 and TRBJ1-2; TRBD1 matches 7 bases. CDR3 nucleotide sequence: TGTGCCAGCACGTCTGTTGTAATGGATAGGGGGCTGGGCGGCTACACCTTC. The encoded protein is CASTSVVMDRGLGGYTF.